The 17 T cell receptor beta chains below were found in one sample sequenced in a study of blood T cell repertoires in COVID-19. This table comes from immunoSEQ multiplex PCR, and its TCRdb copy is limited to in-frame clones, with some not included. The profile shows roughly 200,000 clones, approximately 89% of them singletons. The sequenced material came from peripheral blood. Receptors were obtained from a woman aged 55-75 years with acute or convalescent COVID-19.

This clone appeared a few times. The CDR3 reads CASSQAGGGPGNIQYF. CDR3 bases: TGCGCCAGCAGCCAAGCTGGGGGAGGGCCGGGAAACATTCAGTACTTC. This chain joins TRBV4-1 and TRBJ2-4; 7 bases agree with TRBD2. Germline values: CDR1 MGHRA, CDR2 YSYEKL. V shed 1 base and J 6 bases; nucleotides not matched to a gene: 9. The CDR3 totals 16 residues.

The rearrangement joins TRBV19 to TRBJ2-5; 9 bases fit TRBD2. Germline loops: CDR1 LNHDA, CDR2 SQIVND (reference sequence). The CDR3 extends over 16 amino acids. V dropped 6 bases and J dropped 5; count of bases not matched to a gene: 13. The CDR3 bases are TGTGCCAGTAGCCCCCAACGCGGGAGGGGGGGGGAGACCCAGTACTTC. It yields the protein CASSPQRGRGGETQYF. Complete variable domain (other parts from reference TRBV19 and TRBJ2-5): DGGITQSPKYLFRKEGQNVTLSCEQNLNHDAMYWYRQDPGQGLRLIYYSQIVNDFQKGDIAEGYSVSREKKESFPLTVTSAQKNPTAFYLCASSPQRGRGGETQYFGPGTRLLVL.

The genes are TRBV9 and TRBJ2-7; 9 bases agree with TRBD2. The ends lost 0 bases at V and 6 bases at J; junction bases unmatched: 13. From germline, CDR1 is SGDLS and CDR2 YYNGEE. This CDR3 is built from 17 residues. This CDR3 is CASSVDAAGGLRREQYF. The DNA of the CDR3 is TGTGCCAGCAGCGTAGATGCAGCGGGAGGTCTTCGTCGCGAGCAGTACTTC.

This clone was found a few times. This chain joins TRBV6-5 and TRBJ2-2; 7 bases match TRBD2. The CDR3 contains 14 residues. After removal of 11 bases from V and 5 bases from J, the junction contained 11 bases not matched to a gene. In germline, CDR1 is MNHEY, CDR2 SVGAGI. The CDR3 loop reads CAGLRDGGTGELFF. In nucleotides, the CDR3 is TGTGCCGGACTTCGGGACGGGGGGACCGGGGAGCTGTTTTTT.

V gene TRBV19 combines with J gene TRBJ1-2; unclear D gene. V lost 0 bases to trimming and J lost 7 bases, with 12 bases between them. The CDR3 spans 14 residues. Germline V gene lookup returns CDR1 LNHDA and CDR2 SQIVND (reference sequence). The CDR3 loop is CASSIDGRASGYTF. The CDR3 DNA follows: TGTGCCAGTAGTATAGACGGCAGAGCGAGTGGCTACACCTTC.

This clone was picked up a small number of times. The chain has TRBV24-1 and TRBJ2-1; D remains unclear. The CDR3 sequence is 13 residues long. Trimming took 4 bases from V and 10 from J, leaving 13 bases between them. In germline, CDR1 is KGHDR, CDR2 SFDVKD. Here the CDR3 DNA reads TGTGCCACCAGTGACCCTCTAGTAGCCGAGCAGTTCTTC. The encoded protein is CATSDPLVAEQFF.

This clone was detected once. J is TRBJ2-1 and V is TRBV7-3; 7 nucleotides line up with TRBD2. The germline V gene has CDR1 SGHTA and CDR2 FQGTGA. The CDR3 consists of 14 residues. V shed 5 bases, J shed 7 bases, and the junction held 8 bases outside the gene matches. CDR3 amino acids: CASSPGTITNEQFF. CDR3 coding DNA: TGTGCCAGCAGCCCCGGGACTATAACGAATGAGCAGTTCTTC.

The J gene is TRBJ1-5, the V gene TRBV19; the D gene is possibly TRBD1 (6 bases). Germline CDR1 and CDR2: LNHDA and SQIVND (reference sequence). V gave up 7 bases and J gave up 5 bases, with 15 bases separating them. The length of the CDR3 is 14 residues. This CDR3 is CASKTGYEDQPQHF. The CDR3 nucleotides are TGTGCCAGTAAAACAGGGTACGAGGATCAGCCCCAGCATTTT. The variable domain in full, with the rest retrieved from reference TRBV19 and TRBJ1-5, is DGGITQSPKYLFRKEGQNVTLSCEQNLNHDAMYWYRQDPGQGLRLIYYSQIVNDFQKGDIAEGYSVSREKKESFPLTVTSAQKNPTAFYLCASKTGYEDQPQHFGDGTRLSIL.

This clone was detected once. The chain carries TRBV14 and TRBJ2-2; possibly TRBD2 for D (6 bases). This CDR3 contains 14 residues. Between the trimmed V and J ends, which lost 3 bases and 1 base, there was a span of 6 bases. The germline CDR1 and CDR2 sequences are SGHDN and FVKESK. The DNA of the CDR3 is TGTGCCAGCAGCCACGGGGGGAACACCGGGGAGCTGTTTTTT. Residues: CASSHGGNTGELFF.

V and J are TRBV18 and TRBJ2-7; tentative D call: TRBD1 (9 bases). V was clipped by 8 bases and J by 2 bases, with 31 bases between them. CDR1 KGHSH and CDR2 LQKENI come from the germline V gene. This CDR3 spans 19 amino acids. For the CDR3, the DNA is TGTGCCAGCCCTCCGGGACAGGGACTAGGGACTACGATAACCTACGAGCAGTACGTC. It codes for CASPPGQGLGTTITYEQYV.

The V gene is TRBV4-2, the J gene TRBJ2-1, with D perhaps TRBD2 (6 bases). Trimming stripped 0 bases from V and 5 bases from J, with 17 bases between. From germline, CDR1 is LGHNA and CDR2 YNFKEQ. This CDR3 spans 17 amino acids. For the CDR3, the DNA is TGTGCCAGCAGCCAAGAGAGTACGGAGGGTAGCCACAATGAGCAGTTCTTC. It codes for CASSQESTEGSHNEQFF.

Here the CDR3 DNA reads TGTGCCAGCAGCTTATCACCAGGGGACACTGAAGCTTTCTTT. Protein product: CASSLSPGDTEAFF. The gene calls are TRBV7-3 and TRBJ1-1; TRBD1 is a possible D gene (6 bases). Germline assignment: CDR1 SGHTA and CDR2 FQGTGA. Trimming stripped 2 bases from V and 3 bases from J, with 10 bases between. CDR3 size: 14 residues.

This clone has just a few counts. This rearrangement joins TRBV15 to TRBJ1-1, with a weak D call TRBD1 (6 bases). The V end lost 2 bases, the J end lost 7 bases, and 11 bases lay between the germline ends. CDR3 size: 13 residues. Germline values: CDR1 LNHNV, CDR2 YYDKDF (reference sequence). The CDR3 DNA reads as TGTGCCACCAGCAGACAGGGGCTTGGTGAAGCTTTCTTT. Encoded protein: CATSRQGLGEAFF.

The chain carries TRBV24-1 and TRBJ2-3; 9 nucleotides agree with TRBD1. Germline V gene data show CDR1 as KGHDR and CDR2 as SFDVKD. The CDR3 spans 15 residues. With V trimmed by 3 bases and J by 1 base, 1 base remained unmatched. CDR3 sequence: CATSDRTGGTDTQYF. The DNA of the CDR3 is TGTGCCACCAGTGATCGGACAGGGGGCACAGATACGCAGTATTTT.

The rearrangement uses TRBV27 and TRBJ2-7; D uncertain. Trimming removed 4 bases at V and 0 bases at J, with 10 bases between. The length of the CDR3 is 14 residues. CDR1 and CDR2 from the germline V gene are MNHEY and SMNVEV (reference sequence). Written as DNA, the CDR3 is TGTGCCAGCAGTTCAACCTTGAGCTCCTACGAGCAGTACTTC. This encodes CASSSTLSSYEQYF.

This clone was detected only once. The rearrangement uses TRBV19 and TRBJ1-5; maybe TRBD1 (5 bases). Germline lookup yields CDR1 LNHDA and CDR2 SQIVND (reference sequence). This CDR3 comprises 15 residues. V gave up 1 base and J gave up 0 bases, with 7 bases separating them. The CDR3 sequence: CASSIGQNSNQPQHF. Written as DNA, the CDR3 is TGTGCCAGTAGTATAGGACAGAATAGCAATCAGCCCCAGCATTTT.

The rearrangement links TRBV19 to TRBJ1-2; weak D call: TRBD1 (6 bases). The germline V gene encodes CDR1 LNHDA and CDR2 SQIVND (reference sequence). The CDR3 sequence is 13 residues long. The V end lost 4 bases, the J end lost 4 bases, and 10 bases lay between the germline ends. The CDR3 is CASSTQGSYGYTF. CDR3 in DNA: TGTGCCAGTAGTACTCAGGGGTCCTATGGCTACACCTTC.